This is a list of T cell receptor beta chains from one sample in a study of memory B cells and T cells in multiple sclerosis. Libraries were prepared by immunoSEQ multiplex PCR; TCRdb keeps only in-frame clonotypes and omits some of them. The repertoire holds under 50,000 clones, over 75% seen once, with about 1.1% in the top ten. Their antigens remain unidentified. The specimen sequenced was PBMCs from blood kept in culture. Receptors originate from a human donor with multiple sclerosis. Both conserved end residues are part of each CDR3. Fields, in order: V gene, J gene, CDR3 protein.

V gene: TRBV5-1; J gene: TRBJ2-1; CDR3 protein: CASSFGANNEQFF
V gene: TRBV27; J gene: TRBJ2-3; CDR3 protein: CASTRWGGTDTQYF
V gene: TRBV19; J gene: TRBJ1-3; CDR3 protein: CASTSTGASGNTIYF
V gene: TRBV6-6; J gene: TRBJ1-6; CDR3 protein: CASTATDSFNSPLHF
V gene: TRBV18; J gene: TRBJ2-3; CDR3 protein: CASSPIQISSTDTQYF
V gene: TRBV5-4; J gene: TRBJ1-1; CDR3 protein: CASKSRAGPMNTEAFF
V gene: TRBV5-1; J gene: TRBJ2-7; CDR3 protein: CASSLEGYEQYF
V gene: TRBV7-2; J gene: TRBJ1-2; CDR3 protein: CASSWDRVNTNYGYTF
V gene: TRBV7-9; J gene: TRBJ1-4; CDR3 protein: CASSISTDQVEKLFF
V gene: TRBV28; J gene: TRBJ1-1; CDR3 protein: CASRGVHGTEAFF
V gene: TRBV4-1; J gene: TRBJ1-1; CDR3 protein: CASSQRERTEAFF
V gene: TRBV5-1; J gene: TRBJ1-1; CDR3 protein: CASSPRGGGGLERGTEAFF